This T cell receptor beta chain was identified during a study of cytotoxic CD8 clonotypes in ibrutinib-treated CLL. The repertoire was sequenced with immunoSEQ multiplex PCR; TCRdb's copy has only in-frame clones and lacks some. This table holds around 250,000 clones, 70% found once. Details on this clone: A read error may produce the germline difference seen at one junction end.

Extraction of roughly 1.8 micrograms of genomic DNA from cryopreserved PBMCs supplied material for TCR beta libraries. There are 17 residues in the CDR3. From germline, CDR1 is SQVTM and CDR2 ANQGSEA. The chain recombines TRBV29-1 with TRBJ2-4; 8 bases match TRBD2. This specimen consisted of PBMCs, obtained after 24 months of ibrutinib treatment. The TCR comes from a human donor with chronic lymphocytic leukemia. The CDR3 DNA reads TGCAGCGCTGAACTCCTAACTAGCGGAATAGCCAAAAACATTCAGTACTTC. Amino acids: CSAELLTSGIAKNIQYF.